A single sample gave rise to the 31 T cell receptor beta chains below, sequenced in a study of blood T cell repertoires in COVID-19. Data came from immunoSEQ multiplex PCR; TCRdb stores just in-frame clones and leaves some out. Among roughly 350,000 clones listed, roughly 90% were seen once. The sequenced sample was peripheral blood. The receptors stem from a woman in her 50s with active or convalescent COVID-19.

The chain combines TRBV12-3 or TRBV12-4 with TRBJ2-7; D unresolved. The CDR3 is 11 residues long. V was trimmed by 6 bases and J by 0 bases, leaving 3 bases between them. CDR3: CASRSSYEQYF. CDR3 DNA sequence: TGTGCCAGCAGGAGCTCCTACGAGCAGTACTTC.

The chain uses TRBV10-3 and TRBJ1-1, with 9 bases lining up with TRBD1. The CDR3 is 15 residues long. Germline V gives CDR1 ENHRY, CDR2 SYGVKD. V was clipped by 0 bases and J by 7 bases; unmatched bases: 6. CDR3 DNA sequence: TGTGCCATCAGTGAGTCCGGGACAGGGTATAGTGAAGCTTTCTTT. Translated: CAISESGTGYSEAFF.

The chain employs TRBV7-9 and TRBJ1-3; tentatively, D is TRBD1 (5 bases). The V gene lost 3 bases and the J gene lost 0 bases, with 9 bases spanning the gap. This CDR3 region has 15 residues. Germline lookup yields CDR1 SEHNR and CDR2 FQNEAQ (reference sequence). The CDR3 bases are TGTGCCAGCAGCTTGGACATGACCTCTGGAAACACCATATATTTT. Encoded protein: CASSLDMTSGNTIYF.

The chain links TRBV7-9 to TRBJ2-7; maybe TRBD2 (6 bases). From germline, CDR1 is SEHNR and CDR2 FQNEAQ (reference sequence). V was pared by 4 bases and J by 2 bases, with 9 bases between. The CDR3 length is 13 residues. CDR3 coding DNA: TGTGCCAGCAGCTCTTTAGCGGCCTACGAGCAGTACTTC. It specifies CASSSLAAYEQYF.

J is TRBJ1-1 and V is TRBV18; D may be TRBD1 (5 bases). CDR3 length equals 16 residues. V dropped 0 bases and J dropped 0 bases, with 11 bases sitting between them. The germline gives CDR1 KGHSH, CDR2 LQKENI. CDR3 loop: CASSPPKGGVNTEAFF. CDR3 DNA sequence: TGTGCCAGCTCACCACCGAAGGGAGGGGTGAACACTGAAGCTTTCTTT.

This clone was picked up a small number of times. V gene TRBV3-1 (or the pseudogene TRBV3-2) combines with J gene TRBJ1-5, with D maybe TRBD1 (5 bases). The germline CDR1 and CDR2 sequences are LGHDT and YNNKEL (reference sequence). The CDR3 contains 16 residues. V lost 0 bases to trimming and J lost 4 bases, with 13 bases between them. The chain's CDR3 is CASSQEIQGGNQPQHF. CDR3 bases: TGTGCCAGCAGCCAAGAAATCCAGGGAGGAAATCAGCCCCAGCATTTT.

This chain links TRBV2 with TRBJ1-2; the D gene is possibly TRBD1 (5 bases). The CDR3 has 14 residues. The germline V gene encodes CDR1 SNHLY and CDR2 FYNNEI. Deletions cut 5 bases from V and 2 bases from J, with 12 bases between. CDR3 sequence reads: CASSKDSSNYGYTF. In DNA, the CDR3 is TGTGCCAGCAGTAAAGACAGCTCCAACTATGGCTACACCTTC.

This rearrangement joins TRBV30 to TRBJ1-1; D may be TRBD1 (5 bases). Deletions cut 3 bases from V and 10 bases from J, with 18 bases between. There are 13 residues in the CDR3. From germline, CDR1 is GTSNPN and CDR2 SVGIG (reference sequence). The CDR3 DNA sequence: TGTGCCTGGAGCGCTGGGGAGGGGTTGTCAGCTTTCTTT. Encoded protein: CAWSAGEGLSAFF.

The V and J genes are TRBV21-1 and TRBJ2-1; the table's D call, TRBD2, has no DNA check behind it. TRBV21-1 is a pseudogene segment. The CDR3 has 13 amino acids. CDR3 loop: CASSSTPYNEQFF. As DNA, the CDR3 is TGTGCCAGCAGCTCGACTCCTTACAATGAGCAGTTCTTC.

This chain joins TRBV11-2 and TRBJ1-4; 8 nucleotides agree with TRBD1. V dropped 3 bases and J dropped 3; count of bases not matched to a gene: 9. CDR1 SGHAT and CDR2 FQNNGV come from the germline V gene. This CDR3 comprises 17 residues. The CDR3 protein is CASSLGFQGASNEKLFF. The CDR3 nucleotides are TGTGCCAGCAGCTTGGGGTTCCAGGGGGCCTCTAATGAAAAACTGTTTTTT. Variable domain in full (rest from reference TRBV11-2 and TRBJ1-4): EAGVAQSPRYKIIEKRQSVAFWCNPISGHATLYWYQQILGQGPKLLIQFQNNGVVDDSQLPKDRFSAERLKGVDSTLKIQPAKLEDSAVYLCASSLGFQGASNEKLFFGSGTQLSVL.

The chain joins TRBV6-6 to TRBJ2-1, with TRBD2 matching 10 bases. V lost 6 bases to trimming and J lost 5 bases; unmatched junction nucleotides: 10. The CDR3 extends over 16 amino acids. In germline, CDR1 is MNHNY, CDR2 SVGAGI (reference sequence). The CDR3 here is CASSHTLAGDDNEQFF. As DNA, the CDR3 is TGTGCCAGCAGCCACACGCTAGCGGGGGACGACAATGAGCAGTTCTTC.

The chain combines TRBV4-1 with TRBJ2-7; TRBD1 matches 7 bases. J lost 3 bases, V lost 4 bases, and 9 bases had no gene match. Germline V lookup: CDR1 MGHRA, CDR2 YSYEKL. The CDR3 contains 15 residues. CDR3 sequence: CASSPTGWLGYEQYF. The CDR3 coding sequence is TGCGCCAGCAGCCCGACAGGGTGGCTAGGCTACGAGCAGTACTTC.

This CDR3 reads CASSRQGVEETQYF. The CDR3 DNA reads as TGTGCCAGCAGCCGACAGGGGGTTGAGGAGACCCAGTACTTC. The chain has TRBV3-1 (or the pseudogene TRBV3-2) and TRBJ2-5, with 9 bases identical to TRBD1. The junction had 5 bases not matched to a gene; V was cut back by 4 bases and J by 5 bases. Germline V gene lookup returns CDR1 LGHDT and CDR2 YNNKEL (reference sequence). This CDR3 region has 14 residues.

In this sample, this clone turned up many times. The chain couples TRBV2 to TRBJ2-1; 15 bases are a match to TRBD2. This CDR3 is built from 17 residues. The ends lost 4 bases at V and 8 bases at J; junction bases unmatched: 9. CDR1 and CDR2 from the germline V gene are SNHLY and FYNNEI. The CDR3 protein is CASSGFGTSGGSHEQFF. As DNA, the CDR3 is TGTGCCAGCAGTGGCTTCGGGACTAGCGGGGGGAGTCATGAGCAGTTCTTC. Looking up the rest from reference TRBV2 and TRBJ2-1 gives the full variable domain: EPEVTQTPSHQVTQMGQEVILRCVPISNHLYFYWYRQILGQKVEFLVSFYNNEISEKSEIFDDQFSVERPDGSNFTLKIRSTKLEDSAMYFCASSGFGTSGGSHEQFFGPGTRLTVL.

The gene calls are TRBV4-3 and TRBJ1-6; TRBD1 might be the D (6 bases). Germline values: CDR1 LGHNA, CDR2 YSLEER. This CDR3 contains 13 residues. Trimming left V 8 bases short and J 15 bases short, with 20 bases between. CDR3 region: CASQGHPNDHLHF. CDR3 DNA sequence: TGCGCCAGCCAGGGGCATCCCAATGACCACCTCCACTTT.

The chain has TRBV7-2 and TRBJ1-5, with a weak D call TRBD1 (5 bases). The ends were cut back, 5 bases at V and 4 bases at J, with 15 bases in the middle. The germline CDR1 and CDR2 sequences are SGHTA and FQGNSA. The CDR3 covers 15 residues. For the CDR3, the DNA is TGTGCCAGCAGCCCAAGACAGTCGGTGAATCAGCCCCAGCATTTT. It codes for CASSPRQSVNQPQHF.

This sequence joins TRBV5-1 and TRBJ1-5; unclear D gene. The germline V gene encodes CDR1 SGHRS and CDR2 YFSETQ. The V gene lost 0 bases and the J gene lost 10 bases, with 14 bases spanning the gap. CDR3 length: 14 amino acids. CDR3 nucleotide sequence: TGCGCCAGCAGCTTGGGCGCGGGCCTGGAACCCCAGCATTTT. This encodes CASSLGAGLEPQHF.

The rearrangement uses TRBV3-1 (or the pseudogene TRBV3-2) and TRBJ2-5, with TRBD2 as a possible D gene (6 bases). The CDR3 totals 13 residues. CDR1 is LGHDT, CDR2 YNNKEL, per germline (reference sequence). Trimming stripped 3 bases from V and 5 bases from J, with 10 bases between. CDR3 coding DNA: TGTGCCAGCAGCCACGCAAGCGGGGAGACCCAGTACTTC. Encoded protein: CASSHASGETQYF.

This chain links TRBV3-1 (or the pseudogene TRBV3-2) with TRBJ2-7, with 7 positions matching TRBD1. The germline CDR1 and CDR2 sequences are LGHDT and YNNKEL (reference sequence). The CDR3 runs 13 residues. Trimming removed 8 bases from V and 3 bases from J; junction bases left unmatched: 7. CDR3 amino acids: CASAGTDYYEQYF. CDR3 in DNA: TGTGCCAGCGCCGGGACAGATTACTACGAGCAGTACTTC.

In its sample, this clone was seen once. The chain carries TRBV7-2 and TRBJ2-7; D is perhaps TRBD2 (5 bases). Trimming removed 1 base from V and 2 bases from J, with 9 bases in between. CDR1 is SGHTA, CDR2 FQGNSA, per germline. The CDR3 length is 14 residues. The CDR3 loop reads CASSLGSGPYEQYF. The DNA for the CDR3 is TGTGCCAGCAGCTTAGGGAGCGGACCCTACGAGCAGTACTTC.

The rearrangement links TRBV3-1 (or the pseudogene TRBV3-2) to TRBJ1-1; 8 bases align to TRBD1. The CDR3 is made up of 15 amino acids. CDR1 is LGHDT, CDR2 YNNKEL, per germline (reference sequence). The J segment lost 6 bases and the V segment lost 1 base, leaving 7 bases of the junction unmatched. This chain's CDR3 is CASSQVDRVEAEAFF. The CDR3 nucleotides are TGTGCCAGCAGCCAAGTGGACAGGGTCGAAGCTGAAGCTTTCTTT.

This clone was found once. The rearrangement uses TRBV6-5 and TRBJ1-1; D is uncertain. This CDR3 is 14 amino acids long. V gave up 8 bases and J gave up 0 bases, with 13 bases separating them. In germline, CDR1 is MNHEY, CDR2 SVGAGI. The DNA for the CDR3 is TGTGCCAGCCAGCGTCGGCGTATGAACACTGAAGCTTTCTTT. This sequence encodes CASQRRRMNTEAFF.

The genes are TRBV5-1 and TRBJ2-2, with D hard to call. CDR3 length: 16 amino acids. Trimming pared 2 bases from V and 4 bases from J, leaving 15 bases between. Germline CDR1 SGHRS, CDR2 YFSETQ. Here the CDR3 reads CASSLSSAPGTGELFF. In DNA, the CDR3 is TGCGCCAGCAGCTTATCTAGTGCCCCGGGCACCGGGGAGCTGTTTTTT.

The CDR3 DNA reads as TGTGCCAGTAGTATCGGTGGACAGGGACCCCCCCAGCATTTT. It translates to CASSIGGQGPPQHF. V is TRBV19 and J is TRBJ1-5, with 8 bases matching TRBD1. V shed 3 bases, J shed 10 bases, and the junction held 8 bases outside the gene matches. This CDR3 is 14 amino acids long. CDR1 and CDR2 (germline): LNHDA, SQIVND (reference sequence).

The chain is built from TRBV2 and TRBJ1-6; D gene unclear. V dropped 7 bases and J dropped 8 bases, with 12 bases sitting between them. This CDR3 spans 13 amino acids. Germline loops: CDR1 SNHLY, CDR2 FYNNEI. The DNA of the CDR3 is TGTGCCAGCAATAGTGCCGGGTATTCACCCCTCCACTTT. Its protein is CASNSAGYSPLHF. Looking up the rest from reference TRBV2 and TRBJ1-6 gives the full variable domain: EPEVTQTPSHQVTQMGQEVILRCVPISNHLYFYWYRQILGQKVEFLVSFYNNEISEKSEIFDDQFSVERPDGSNFTLKIRSTKLEDSAMYFCASNSAGYSPLHFGNGTRLTVT.

The chain combines TRBV7-8 with TRBJ2-1; 7 nucleotides match TRBD2. The germline CDR1 and CDR2 sequences are SGHVS and FQNEAQ. This CDR3 is 19 amino acids long. V gave up 3 bases and J gave up 2 bases; unmatched junction bases: 16. The CDR3 loop reads CASSFPFFAGESTYNEQFF. CDR3 coding DNA: TGTGCCAGCAGCTTCCCCTTTTTTGCGGGGGAGTCGACCTACAATGAGCAGTTCTTC.

This chain uses TRBV18 with TRBJ2-3; D call uncertain. Trimming shortened V by 1 base and J by 5 bases, and 4 bases separated the two germline ends. CDR1 is KGHSH, CDR2 LQKENI, per germline. The CDR3 is 12 amino acids. CDR3 coding DNA: TGTGCCAGCTCACCACTAGAAGATACGCAGTATTTT. Translated: CASSPLEDTQYF.

The rearrangement links TRBV18 to TRBJ2-5; 7 nucleotides align to TRBD2. CDR3 length: 15 amino acids. J gave up 0 bases and V 6 bases, and 7 bases lay outside the gene matches. Germline loops: CDR1 KGHSH, CDR2 LQKENI. This CDR3 is CASSPGGSYQETQYF. CDR3 sequence (DNA): TGTGCCAGCTCCCCGGGGGGTTCGTACCAAGAGACCCAGTACTTC.

The V call is TRBV7-8, the J call TRBJ1-1; D unclear. CDR1 is SGHVS, CDR2 FQNEAQ, per germline. The CDR3 spans 13 residues. The ends were cut back, 2 bases at V and 8 bases at J, with 12 bases in the middle. In DNA, the CDR3 is TGTGCCAGCAGCTTAAGTCAGCAGGCCGAAGCTTTCTTT. Translating it yields CASSLSQQAEAFF.

This chain joins TRBV4-2 and TRBJ1-2; tentatively, D is TRBD1 (5 bases). Trimming took 1 base from V and 5 from J, leaving 11 bases between them. This CDR3 region has 14 residues. Germline CDR1 reads LGHNA; CDR2 reads YNFKEQ. CDR3 coding DNA: TGTGCCAGCAGCCAAGGCGGGACTCCTTATGGCTACACCTTC. This sequence encodes CASSQGGTPYGYTF.

The chain recombines TRBV18 with TRBJ1-2; D call uncertain. Germline CDR1 KGHSH, CDR2 LQKENI. V dropped 0 bases and J dropped 8 bases, with 10 bases sitting between them. The CDR3 has 13 residues. The CDR3 reads CASSPPGTGGYTF. CDR3 sequence (DNA): TGTGCCAGCTCACCACCGGGAACGGGAGGCTACACCTTC.